This TCR beta chain was captured by sequencing in a study of monozygotic twins with inflammatory bowel disease (dated by TCRdb to 2018 to 2020). At the level of the whole study: A total of some 30 monozygotic twin pairs were included in the full study, comprising nine German pairs (four IBD-concordant, five IBD-discordant) and 19 IBD-discordant Danish pairs. The search for disease-associated traits relied mainly on comparing, within discordant pairs, IBD patients with their genetically identical healthy co-twins. Each individual had, on average, about 151 000 unique TCRalpha sequences and 181 000 unique TCRbeta sequences available for analysis.

A remark on this clonotype: Its antigen is currently not known.

From a lookup of the germline V gene (reference sequence), CDR1 and CDR2 are LGHDT and YNNKEL. The CDR3, cysteine through phenylalanine, is 16 amino acids long. No DNA has been recorded. A roughly 2.4 ml peripheral blood sample was drawn into PAXgene tubes per donor and stored at -80°C. Total RNA was isolated from whole blood with the PAXgene blood miRNA kit on an automated QIAcube, without T cell sorting. Peripheral blood from monozygotic twin pairs who were concordant or discordant for inflammatory bowel disease underwent deep TCRalpha and TCRbeta repertoire profiling using unique molecular barcoding. Smoking habits were recorded for all twin pairs, and each individual was classified as a current, former or never smoker. Library preparation used 5' RACE. For each TCR library, around 3,500 ng of total RNA was used. For each sample, cDNA synthesis with SMARTScribe reverse transcriptase was split into eight separate reactions. During cDNA synthesis, template switching was used to introduce unique molecular identifiers that contained a 6-nucleotide sample barcode. Two nested PCRs of around 16 and 10 cycles amplified the TCRalpha and TCRbeta cDNA, and bead purification followed each PCR. Before amplification, cDNA was treated with uracil DNA-glycosylase and purified using the QIAquick PCR purification kit. The second PCR added Illumina TruSeq-compatible adapters along with sample-specific barcodes. Library quality and concentration were checked on TapeStation and Qubit, and libraries were pooled at approximately 4.7 ng each. Sequencing of pooled libraries was carried out on an Illumina HiSeq2500 single-index Rapid Run using 2 x 100 bp reads and custom sequencing primers. Processing in the source paper ran as follows. UMI-based consensus assembly with MiGEC version 1.2.6 was used to correct PCR and sequencing errors. V(D)J alignment, clonotype assembly and CDR3 extraction were performed with MiXCR version 2.1.1. To normalise gene usage, clonotype sharing and MAIT/NKT TCR abundance, the analysis used the top 1000, 10 000 and 20 000 clonotypes per sample. Diversity was computed as the inverse Simpson index with the vegan R package after downsampling to 27 000 UMIs. Paired Mann-Whitney U tests were applied to discordant twin pairs, with Benjamini-Hochberg correction for multiple testing. TCRdb reprocessed the reads; each CDR3 protein sequence makes one entry, and DNA is unavailable. TCRdb's processing, not the authors', yielded these V and J calls. The sample table records 350,000 to 500,000 distinct CDR3 sequences. 2.4% of the sample goes to the ten largest clones.

Points the paper makes about the study in general: Concordant and discordant twins showed no difference in repertoire similarity, possibly because of limited statistical power. TCRbeta repertoire diversity, by inverse Simpson index, was decreased in IBD patients compared with their healthy co-twins. Distinction between different T cell subtypes could not be achieved in the analysis. Background noise and inter-individual variability may have been introduced into the repertoires by the differing immunosuppressive treatments among patients. Fewer clonotypes were shared with other individuals by IBD patients than by healthy twins, most markedly in patients showing signs of disease activity. No single strong signal or clonotype linked to IBD turned up in the results, so the idea that one exists was not supported.

The rearranged segments are TRBV3-1 and TRBJ2-3; TCRdb's D call of TRBD1 is untestable without DNA. This TCR was recovered from a human donor with ulcerative colitis or Crohn's disease, or a healthy co-twin of an affected twin (not recorded which). Sequences were obtained from blood. The CDR3: CASSQPGPGGADTQYF.